This passage covers 21 T cell receptor beta chains from one sample sequenced in a study of lymphopenia after photon versus proton radiotherapy. This table comes from immunoSEQ multiplex PCR, and its TCRdb copy is limited to in-frame clones, with some not included. The table records tens of thousands of clones, around 89% of them present only once. The source material was peripheral blood, sampled from a patient treated with proton-based radiotherapy. Source of these receptors: a man of 80 years or more with esophageal cancer.

The chain employs TRBV29-1 and TRBJ1-2, with D perhaps TRBD1 (5 bases). Deletions cut 6 bases from V and 6 bases from J, with 11 bases between. The CDR3 is made up of 11 amino acids. Germline V CDR1 and CDR2: SQVTM, ANQGSEA. CDR3 nucleotides: TGCAGCGTCGCCGGGGCGGATGGCTACACCTTC. Protein sequence: CSVAGADGYTF. Full variable domain (rest looked up from reference TRBV29-1 and TRBJ1-2): SAVISQKPSRDICQRGTSLTIQCQVDSQVTMMFWYRQQPGQSLTLIATANQGSEATYESGFVIDKFPISRPNLTFSTLTVSNMSPEDSSIYLCSVAGADGYTFGSGTRLTVV.

This clone was counted a single time. V usage is TRBV27 and J usage is TRBJ2-6; D unresolved. V shed 6 bases and J shed 2 bases, with 11 bases lying between them. Germline V gene data show CDR1 as MNHEY and CDR2 as SMNVEV (reference sequence). The CDR3 length is 15 residues. CDR3: CASSSPFAGANVLTF. CDR3 nucleotide sequence: TGTGCCAGCAGCTCACCCTTTGCTGGGGCCAACGTCCTGACTTTC.

This clone was detected a few times. The chain employs TRBV10-3 and TRBJ1-3; no reliable D call. Trimming cost V 3 bases and J 0 bases, with 3 bases left between them. This CDR3 region has 13 residues. Germline V gene lookup returns CDR1 ENHRY and CDR2 SYGVKD. CDR3 sequence reads: CAISDSSGNTIYF. CDR3 sequence (DNA): TGTGCCATCAGTGACAGCTCTGGAAACACCATATATTTT.

This chain joins TRBV7-2 and TRBJ1-1, with TRBD1 identical over 9 bases. V shed 5 bases, J shed 7 bases, and the junction held 8 bases outside the gene matches. The length of the CDR3 is 14 residues. CDR1 and CDR2 from the germline V gene are SGHTA and FQGNSA. The CDR3 sequence: CASSPMTGGREAFF. The CDR3 nucleotides read TGTGCCAGCAGCCCGATGACAGGGGGACGTGAAGCTTTCTTT.

This clone was detected a few times. The chain couples TRBV20-1 to TRBJ1-5; D ambiguous. V lost 0 bases and J lost 11, with 8 bases in between. Germline CDR1 is DFQATT and CDR2 is SNEGSKA (reference sequence). This CDR3 spans 11 amino acids. The CDR3 DNA follows: TGCAGTGCTAGAGATCGGCGAGCCCAGCATTTT. Residues: CSARDRRAQHF.

This clone appeared a single time. The chain couples TRBV11-2 to TRBJ1-2; TRBD1 aligns across 10 bases. CDR3 length equals 15 residues. Germline lookup yields CDR1 SGHAT and CDR2 FQNNGV. J gave up 5 bases and V 5 bases, and 8 bases lay outside the gene matches. DNA for the CDR3: TGTGCCAGCAGCCCGGGCGGGACAGGGGAGTATGGCTACACCTTC. It yields the protein CASSPGGTGEYGYTF.

This chain links TRBV19 with TRBJ2-2; TRBD1 agrees at 7 bases. The CDR3 sequence is 14 residues long. The germline gives CDR1 LNHDA, CDR2 SQIVND (reference sequence). Trimming took 4 bases from V and 3 from J; bases not matched to a gene: 2. The DNA for the CDR3 is TGTGCCAGTAGTAGACAGGGTCACACCGGGGAGCTGTTTTTT. Protein: CASSRQGHTGELFF.

The CDR3 DNA is TGTGCCAGCAGCTTTGGTACACAAGAGACCCAGTACTTC. It codes for CASSFGTQETQYF. The chain uses TRBV7-6 and TRBJ2-5; unclear D gene. This CDR3 has 13 amino acids. V lost 3 bases, J lost 2 bases, and 7 bases lay in between. Germline lookup yields CDR1 SGHVS and CDR2 FNYEAQ.

In its sample, this clone was seen once. V usage is TRBV5-4 and J usage is TRBJ2-1; D perhaps matches TRBD2 (5 bases). V lost 6 bases and J 4 bases, leaving 14 bases between the germline ends. This CDR3 has 14 residues. In germline, CDR1 is SGHNT, CDR2 YYREEE (reference sequence). The CDR3 spells CASNQIPGYNEQFF. The CDR3 DNA reads TGTGCCAGCAATCAGATCCCGGGGTACAATGAGCAGTTCTTC.

The gene calls are TRBV6-5 and TRBJ2-1; tentative D call: TRBD2 (6 bases). The CDR3 runs 15 residues. Germline V gene data show CDR1 as MNHEY and CDR2 as SVGAGI. V gave up 4 bases and J gave up 6 bases, with 16 bases separating them. The CDR3 spells CASSSLGLATNEQFF. The CDR3 DNA follows: TGTGCCAGCAGTTCGTTGGGGCTAGCGACCAATGAGCAGTTCTTC.

The rearrangement uses TRBV5-1 and TRBJ2-2; no clear D. V shed 0 bases and J shed 1 base, with 7 bases lying between them. CDR3 length: 15 amino acids. In germline, CDR1 is SGHRS, CDR2 YFSETQ. CDR3 region: CASSLVSGNTGELFF. CDR3 nucleotides: TGCGCCAGCAGCTTGGTATCAGGGAACACCGGGGAGCTGTTTTTT. Full variable domain (outside the CDR3, taken from reference TRBV5-1 and TRBJ2-2): KAGVTQTPRYLIKTRGQQVTLSCSPISGHRSVSWYQQTPGQGLQFLFEYFSETQRNKGNFPGRFSGRQFSNSRSEMNVSTLELGDSALYLCASSLVSGNTGELFFGEGSRLTVL.

This chain uses TRBV9 with TRBJ2-5; TRBD1 agrees at 9 bases. Unmatched junction bases numbered 10, after V lost 2 bases and J lost 5 bases. The CDR3 is made up of 16 amino acids. Germline lookup yields CDR1 SGDLS and CDR2 YYNGEE. CDR3 residues: CASSVSGGQGMETQYF. The CDR3 DNA reads TGTGCCAGCAGCGTCTCTGGGGGACAGGGTATGGAGACCCAGTACTTC. The full variable domain, completed using reference TRBV9 and TRBJ2-5, is DSGVTQTPKHLITATGQRVTLRCSPRSGDLSVYWYQQSLDQGLQFLIQYYNGEERAKGNILERFSAQQFPDLHSELNLSSLELGDSALYFCASSVSGGQGMETQYFGPGTRLLVL.

The rearrangement uses TRBV5-1 and TRBJ1-5; D is unresolved. Germline CDR1 and CDR2: SGHRS and YFSETQ. Trimming left V 0 bases short and J 2 bases short, with 12 bases between. The length of the CDR3 is 16 residues. CDR3 residues: CASSLGSVAGNQPQHF. The CDR3 region has the DNA TGCGCCAGCAGCTTGGGGTCAGTGGCGGGCAATCAGCCCCAGCATTTT.

The genes are TRBV12-5 and TRBJ2-1; D unclear. This CDR3 has 11 amino acids. The germline gives CDR1 LGHNT, CDR2 FRNRAP. Deletions cut 5 bases from V and 5 bases from J, with 4 bases between. DNA of the CDR3: TGTGCTAGTGGTCTCAACAATGAGCAGTTCTTC. This gives the protein CASGLNNEQFF. Variable domain in full (rest from reference TRBV12-5 and TRBJ2-1): DARVTQTPRHKVTEMGQEVTMRCQPILGHNTVFWYRQTMMQGLELLAYFRNRAPLDDSGMPKDRFSAEMPDATLATLKIQPSEPRDSAVYFCASGLNNEQFFGPGTRLTVL.

CDR3 sequence (DNA): TGTGCCTGGAACCATGGGAGCTCCTACAATGAGCAGTTCTTC. Encoded protein: CAWNHGSSYNEQFF. This chain links TRBV30 with TRBJ2-1, with D tentatively TRBD2 (5 bases). Germline CDR1 is GTSNPN and CDR2 is SVGIG (reference sequence). V was cut by 4 bases and J by 0 bases, with 10 bases left in between. This CDR3 comprises 14 residues.

This clone was seen a handful of times. The chain has TRBV18 and TRBJ1-2; TRBD1 matches at 8 bases. The V gene's germline CDR1 is KGHSH and CDR2 LQKENI. CDR3 length: 14 residues. The junction had 5 bases not matched to a gene; V was cut back by 0 bases and J by 8 bases. In DNA, the CDR3 is TGTGCCAGCTCACCACCCACAGGGGGTGGGGGCTACACCTTC. Translation: CASSPPTGGGGYTF.

The V call is TRBV4-1, the J call TRBJ1-5; a possible D gene is TRBD1 (5 bases). Germline V gene lookup returns CDR1 MGHRA and CDR2 YSYEKL. The ends were cut back, 5 bases at V and 5 bases at J, with 10 bases in the middle. The CDR3 loop spans 13 amino acids. The CDR3 DNA reads TGCGCCAGCAGCTCCCTAGGGGATCAGCCCCAGCATTTT. Residues: CASSSLGDQPQHF.

V and J are TRBV11-2 and TRBJ2-1, with TRBD2 identical over 10 bases. V trimming: 6 bases; J trimming: 8 bases; junction bases outside the gene matches: 13. The CDR3 has 16 amino acids. Germline loops: CDR1 SGHAT, CDR2 FQNNGV. CDR3 nucleotides: TGTGCCAGCAGTCAATGGTCCAGCGGGAGGGCCTATGAGCAGTTCTTC. Translated: CASSQWSSGRAYEQFF.

The chain has TRBV6-5 and TRBJ2-7, with 8 bases matching TRBD1. The CDR3 extends over 14 amino acids. The V gene end was trimmed by 8 bases and the J gene end by 4 bases; junction bases not matched to a gene: 10. The germline gives CDR1 MNHEY, CDR2 SVGAGI. Written as DNA, the CDR3 is TGTGCCAGCCACACCCCGGGACAGGCATACGAGCAGTACTTC. Amino acid sequence: CASHTPGQAYEQYF.

This rearrangement joins TRBV19 to TRBJ2-2, with no clear D. CDR1 is LNHDA and CDR2 is SQIVND in the germline V gene (reference sequence). Between the trimmed V and J ends, which lost 7 bases and 5 bases, there was a span of 14 bases. There are 14 residues in the CDR3. The CDR3 sequence is CASIATSRTGELFF. CDR3 sequence (DNA): TGTGCCAGTATTGCCACCTCGCGGACCGGGGAGCTGTTTTTT.

This clone was seen just once. The V gene is TRBV6-1, the J gene TRBJ1-2, with a tentative D call TRBD1 (5 bases). V dropped 6 bases and J dropped 5 bases, with 13 bases sitting between them. The CDR3 totals 13 residues. Germline V gene sequence: CDR1 MNHNS, CDR2 SASEGT. CDR3 in DNA: TGTGCCAGCAGAAAGGACAAAGATTATGGCTACACCTTC. Its translation: CASRKDKDYGYTF.